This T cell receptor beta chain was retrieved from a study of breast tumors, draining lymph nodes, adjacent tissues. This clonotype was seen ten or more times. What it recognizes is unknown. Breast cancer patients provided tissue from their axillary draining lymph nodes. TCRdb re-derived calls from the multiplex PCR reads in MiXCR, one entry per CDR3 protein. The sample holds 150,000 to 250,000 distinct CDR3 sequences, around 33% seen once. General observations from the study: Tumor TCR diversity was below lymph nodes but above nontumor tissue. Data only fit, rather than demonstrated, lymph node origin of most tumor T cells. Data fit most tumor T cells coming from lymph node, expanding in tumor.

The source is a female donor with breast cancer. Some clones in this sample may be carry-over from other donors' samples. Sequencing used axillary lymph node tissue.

CDR3: CASSQEVGYEQYF. CDR3 in DNA: TGTGCCAGCAGCCAAGAGGTAGGGTACGAGCAGTACTTC. V and J are TRBV4-2 and TRBJ2-7; D not certain. V was shortened by 0 bases and J by 4 bases, with 7 bases between the two germline ends. The CDR3 is made up of 13 amino acids. Germline CDR1 and CDR2: LGHNA and YNFKEQ.